This T cell receptor (beta chain) was captured in a study of T cells in Graves' hyperthyroidism and ophthalmopathy. What was amplified from RNA transcripts were TCR beta CDR3 regions. HTBI primers were employed in a first-round RT-PCR of the TCR CDR3. TCRdb re-derived calls from the multiplex PCR reads in MiXCR, one entry per CDR3 protein. The table includes a few hundred thousand distinct CDR3 sequences, around 13% detected once. Overall study results and limits: Within blood appeared most thyroid clonotypes that had expanded above 0.001.

Concerning this clonotype itself: The antigen remains undetermined.

V was cut by 5 bases and J by 5 bases, with 16 bases left in between. Germline V gene data show CDR1 as LGHDT and CDR2 as YNNKEL (reference sequence). The CDR3 spans 14 residues. The study excluded patients with uncontrolled infection, other autoimmune disease, pregnancy or lactation. Every diagnosis used clinical symptoms, serum thyroxine and TRAb, thyroid ultrasound and orbital computed tomography. The PBMCs were taken from more than 8 ml of fresh peripheral blood. The rearrangement uses TRBV3-1 and TRBJ2-7; the D gene is possibly TRBD2 (7 bases). The clonotype comes from a woman aged 25 to 39 with Graves' ophthalmopathy. Sequences were obtained from blood. CDR3 DNA: TGTGCCAGCAGCGAAGGGGGGGCCCTCCACGAGCAGTACTTC. Its protein product is CASSEGGALHEQYF.